These T cell receptor beta chains were read from a single sample in a study of vaccination and CD4 T cells after COVID-19. TCRdb re-analysed the PCR reads in MiXCR, keeping a single row per CDR3 protein. The table lists 9,500 to 15,000 distinct CDR3 sequences, around 20% of them singletons. These receptors lack a known antigen. This material consisted of CD4+ T cells from blood, cultured in vitro, taken before SARS-CoV-2 vaccination. These receptors were taken from a human donor who received a COVID-19 vaccine. The CDR3 runs from the conserved cysteine through the conserved F or W. The D gene is left open where the match is weak. Clone size is shown for a subset of rows, as once, few, many or a class of expanded clone.

V gene: TRBV7-8; clone size: NA; D gene: TRBD1; J gene: TRBJ1-3; CDR3 protein: CASSSEQGAVRNTIYF; CDR3 DNA: TGTGCCAGCAGCTCAGAACAGGGGGCAGTCCGAAACACCATATATTTT
V gene: TRBV10-3; clone size: NA; D gene: NA; J gene: TRBJ1-5; CDR3 protein: CAISEGFSNQPQHF; CDR3 DNA: TGTGCCATCAGTGAGGGGTTTAGCAATCAGCCCCAGCATTTT
V gene: TRBV18; clone size: few; D gene: NA; J gene: TRBJ2-7; CDR3 protein: CASSPLPPKRSYEQYF; CDR3 DNA: TGTGCCAGCTCACCACTACCCCCGAAACGCTCCTACGAGCAGTACTTC
V gene: TRBV2; clone size: NA; D gene: TRBD1; J gene: TRBJ2-7; CDR3 protein: CASKRDRGPEQYF; CDR3 DNA: TGTGCCAGCAAACGGGACAGGGGGCCAGAGCAGTACTTC
V gene: TRBV25-1; clone size: NA; D gene: TRBD1; J gene: TRBJ2-7; CDR3 protein: CASSAERQGALYEQYF; CDR3 DNA: TGTGCCAGCAGTGCAGAACGACAGGGAGCTTTGTACGAGCAGTACTTC
V gene: TRBV5-4; clone size: NA; D gene: NA; J gene: TRBJ1-1; CDR3 protein: CASSLEPGDTEAFF; CDR3 DNA: TGTGCCAGCAGCTTGGAACCGGGGGACACTGAAGCTTTCTTT
V gene: TRBV20-1; clone size: large; D gene: NA; J gene: TRBJ2-1; CDR3 protein: CSAESYNEQFF; CDR3 DNA: TGCAGTGCAGAAAGCTACAATGAGCAGTTCTTC
V gene: TRBV20-1; clone size: few; D gene: NA; J gene: TRBJ2-3; CDR3 protein: CSARAIRGDTQYF; CDR3 DNA: TGCAGTGCTAGAGCCATACGAGGAGATACGCAGTATTTT
V gene: TRBV10-1; clone size: medium-sized; D gene: NA; J gene: TRBJ2-5; CDR3 protein: CASSDPQETQYF; CDR3 DNA: TGCGCCAGCAGTGACCCTCAAGAGACCCAGTACTTC
V gene: TRBV2; clone size: NA; D gene: NA; J gene: TRBJ1-2; CDR3 protein: CASRGGRANYGYTF; CDR3 DNA: TGTGCCAGCAGGGGGGGCAGAGCTAACTATGGCTACACCTTC
V gene: TRBV12-3/TRBV12-4; clone size: NA; D gene: TRBD1; J gene: TRBJ1-5; CDR3 protein: CASRQTGGNRPQHF; CDR3 DNA: TGTGCCAGCAGGCAAACAGGGGGCAATCGGCCCCAGCATTTT
V gene: TRBV3-1; clone size: NA; D gene: NA; J gene: TRBJ2-5; CDR3 protein: CASSRMAVGGTEENQYF; CDR3 DNA: TGTGCCAGCAGCCGGATGGCTGTTGGGGGGACGGAGGAGAACCAGTACTTC
V gene: TRBV20-1; clone size: few; D gene: NA; J gene: TRBJ2-7; CDR3 protein: CSALRDGYSYEQYF; CDR3 DNA: TGCAGTGCTCTCCGGGACGGATATTCCTACGAGCAGTACTTC
V gene: TRBV7-9; clone size: NA; D gene: NA; J gene: TRBJ2-6; CDR3 protein: CATELQPRGRGANVLTF; CDR3 DNA: TGTGCCACCGAGCTTCAACCGAGGGGCCGCGGGGCCAACGTCCTGACTTTC
V gene: TRBV6-1; clone size: NA; D gene: NA; J gene: TRBJ1-2; CDR3 protein: CASSEAVPGPGTSYGYTF; CDR3 DNA: TGTGCCAGCAGTGAAGCTGTCCCGGGCCCCGGGACCTCCTATGGCTACACCTTC
V gene: TRBV30; clone size: few; D gene: TRBD1; J gene: TRBJ2-7; CDR3 protein: CAWSDPGQGSSYEQYF; CDR3 DNA: TGTGCCTGGAGTGACCCCGGACAGGGGAGCTCCTACGAGCAGTACTTC
V gene: TRBV19; clone size: NA; D gene: NA; J gene: TRBJ1-2; CDR3 protein: CASSIPGRASYGYTF; CDR3 DNA: TGTGCCAGTAGTATCCCAGGCAGGGCGAGCTATGGCTACACCTTC
V gene: TRBV7-2; clone size: NA; D gene: NA; J gene: TRBJ2-1; CDR3 protein: CASSRRGRDNEQFF; CDR3 DNA: TGTGCCAGCAGCAGAAGGGGGAGAGACAATGAGCAGTTCTTC
V gene: TRBV6-2/TRBV6-3; clone size: few; D gene: TRBD2; J gene: TRBJ2-1; CDR3 protein: CASKSGGARNEQFF; CDR3 DNA: TGTGCCAGCAAGAGCGGGGGGGCGAGGAATGAGCAGTTCTTC
V gene: TRBV30; clone size: medium-sized; D gene: NA; J gene: TRBJ1-2; CDR3 protein: CAWSEENKGYTF; CDR3 DNA: TGTGCCTGGAGTGAGGAGAATAAGGGCTACACCTTC
V gene: TRBV5-1; clone size: NA; D gene: TRBD1; J gene: TRBJ1-2; CDR3 protein: CASRDGQGYGYTF; CDR3 DNA: TGCGCCAGCAGGGACGGACAGGGGTATGGCTACACCTTC
V gene: TRBV6-1; clone size: medium-sized; D gene: NA; J gene: TRBJ1-1; CDR3 protein: CASRTIAGEAFF; CDR3 DNA: TGTGCCAGCAGGACCATAGCCGGAGAAGCTTTCTTT
V gene: TRBV7-2; clone size: few; D gene: NA; J gene: TRBJ1-1; CDR3 protein: CASSLPGARAFF; CDR3 DNA: TGTGCCAGCAGCTTACCTGGGGCGCGGGCTTTCTTT
V gene: TRBV10-3; clone size: few; D gene: NA; J gene: TRBJ1-5; CDR3 protein: CAISEDRPSNQPQHF; CDR3 DNA: TGTGCCATCAGTGAGGACAGGCCTAGCAATCAGCCCCAGCATTTT
V gene: TRBV7-8; clone size: few; D gene: NA; J gene: TRBJ2-7; CDR3 protein: CASSLGVGDEQYF; CDR3 DNA: TGTGCCAGCAGCTTAGGGGTGGGGGACGAGCAGTACTTC
V gene: TRBV29-1; clone size: NA; D gene: NA; J gene: TRBJ2-7; CDR3 protein: CSVGQAYEQYF; CDR3 DNA: TGCAGCGTTGGTCAGGCCTACGAGCAGTACTTC
V gene: TRBV15; clone size: NA; D gene: TRBD1; J gene: TRBJ2-3; CDR3 protein: CATSSHYRDRDTQYF; CDR3 DNA: TGTGCCACCAGCAGCCACTACCGGGACAGAGATACGCAGTATTTT
V gene: TRBV12-3/TRBV12-4; clone size: few; D gene: TRBD2; J gene: TRBJ2-1; CDR3 protein: CASSSDPRTSGVSSYNEQFF; CDR3 DNA: TGTGCCAGCAGTTCCGACCCCCGGACTAGCGGGGTGAGCTCCTACAATGAGCAGTTCTTC
V gene: TRBV24-1; clone size: NA; D gene: NA; J gene: TRBJ2-3; CDR3 protein: CATSPGFDTQYF; CDR3 DNA: TGTGCCACCAGTCCAGGGTTTGATACGCAGTATTTT
V gene: TRBV30; clone size: NA; D gene: NA; J gene: TRBJ1-1; CDR3 protein: CAWSVGTWANTEAFF; CDR3 DNA: TGTGCCTGGAGTGTGGGGACATGGGCGAACACTGAAGCTTTCTTT
V gene: TRBV5-1; clone size: NA; D gene: NA; J gene: TRBJ2-4; CDR3 protein: CASSFDTQGIQYF; CDR3 DNA: TGCGCCAGCAGCTTTGATACCCAAGGCATTCAGTACTTC
V gene: TRBV6-1; clone size: NA; D gene: NA; J gene: TRBJ2-2; CDR3 protein: CASSVTRSGELFF; CDR3 DNA: TGTGCCAGCAGTGTCACCAGGTCCGGGGAGCTGTTTTTT
V gene: TRBV5-3; clone size: NA; D gene: NA; J gene: TRBJ2-5; CDR3 protein: CASLPGTHLGETQYF; CDR3 DNA: TGTGCCAGTCTTCCGGGGACCCACCTGGGGGAGACCCAGTACTTC
V gene: TRBV4-2; clone size: NA; D gene: TRBD2; J gene: TRBJ2-7; CDR3 protein: CASSQVALAGGYYEQYF; CDR3 DNA: TGTGCCAGCAGCCAAGTGGCTCTAGCGGGGGGGTACTACGAGCAGTACTTC
V gene: TRBV7-2; clone size: medium-sized; D gene: NA; J gene: TRBJ1-2; CDR3 protein: CASSFDVESQQGYTF; CDR3 DNA: TGTGCCAGCAGCTTCGATGTGGAAAGTCAGCAGGGCTACACCTTC
V gene: TRBV5-1; clone size: few; D gene: NA; J gene: TRBJ1-2; CDR3 protein: CASSLGGGFDYGYTF; CDR3 DNA: TGCGCCAGCTCCCTGGGGGGGGGATTCGACTATGGCTACACCTTC
V gene: TRBV27; clone size: few; D gene: NA; J gene: TRBJ1-6; CDR3 protein: CASSLNNSPLHF; CDR3 DNA: TGTGCCAGCAGTTTAAACAATTCACCCCTCCACTTT
V gene: TRBV12-3/TRBV12-4; clone size: NA; D gene: NA; J gene: TRBJ1-2; CDR3 protein: CASSLLDLNYGYTF; CDR3 DNA: TGTGCCAGCAGTTTACTGGACTTAAACTATGGCTACACCTTC
V gene: TRBV20-1; clone size: medium-sized; D gene: NA; J gene: TRBJ1-2; CDR3 protein: CSARDLGYNYGYTF; CDR3 DNA: TGCAGTGCTAGAGATTTAGGCTATAACTATGGCTACACCTTC
V gene: TRBV12-3/TRBV12-4; clone size: NA; D gene: NA; J gene: TRBJ2-1; CDR3 protein: CASSLRGGGEQFF; CDR3 DNA: TGTGCCAGCAGTTTAAGGGGGGGCGGTGAGCAGTTCTTC
V gene: TRBV15; clone size: NA; D gene: NA; J gene: TRBJ1-1; CDR3 protein: CATSSPHPNTEAFF; CDR3 DNA: TGTGCCACCAGCAGTCCCCACCCGAACACTGAAGCTTTCTTT
V gene: TRBV27; clone size: few; D gene: NA; J gene: TRBJ2-7; CDR3 protein: CASSLSLTYSYEQYF; CDR3 DNA: TGTGCCAGCAGTTTATCTTTGACCTACTCCTACGAGCAGTACTTC
V gene: TRBV5-1; clone size: NA; D gene: TRBD2; J gene: TRBJ2-7; CDR3 protein: CASSSQTSGETYEQYF; CDR3 DNA: TGCGCCAGCAGCTCTCAGACTAGCGGGGAGACCTACGAGCAGTACTTC
V gene: TRBV24-1; clone size: few; D gene: NA; J gene: TRBJ1-2; CDR3 protein: CATSDLTGRGGYTF; CDR3 DNA: TGTGCCACCAGTGATTTGACCGGTCGGGGGGGCTACACCTTC
V gene: TRBV6-1; clone size: NA; D gene: NA; J gene: TRBJ2-1; CDR3 protein: CASSFIELRGYNEQFF; CDR3 DNA: TGTGCCAGCAGCTTTATCGAGCTGAGGGGCTACAATGAGCAGTTCTTC
V gene: TRBV7-8; clone size: NA; D gene: NA; J gene: TRBJ1-3; CDR3 protein: CASSLISLAGGSGNTIYF; CDR3 DNA: TGTGCCAGCAGCTTAATTTCCCTGGCCGGGGGCTCTGGAAACACCATATATTTT
V gene: TRBV27; clone size: medium-sized; D gene: NA; J gene: TRBJ1-1; CDR3 protein: CASSLISIGTEAFF; CDR3 DNA: TGTGCCAGCAGTTTAATTAGTATCGGCACTGAAGCTTTCTTT
V gene: TRBV2; clone size: few; D gene: NA; J gene: TRBJ1-2; CDR3 protein: CASSEGQGRGYTF; CDR3 DNA: TGTGCCAGCAGTGAAGGCCAGGGTCGTGGCTACACCTTC
V gene: TRBV7-2; clone size: few; D gene: NA; J gene: TRBJ1-4; CDR3 protein: CASSRTSTNEKLFF; CDR3 DNA: TGTGCCAGCAGCCGGACTTCAACTAATGAAAAACTGTTTTTT
V gene: TRBV6-2/TRBV6-3; clone size: few; D gene: NA; J gene: TRBJ1-2; CDR3 protein: CASCHTGNYGYTF; CDR3 DNA: TGTGCCAGCTGCCACACAGGGAACTATGGCTACACCTTC
V gene: TRBV12-5; clone size: few; D gene: NA; J gene: TRBJ1-2; CDR3 protein: CASGLASYGYTF; CDR3 DNA: TGTGCTAGTGGTTTGGCCAGCTATGGCTACACCTTC
V gene: TRBV5-1; clone size: few; D gene: NA; J gene: TRBJ1-2; CDR3 protein: CASSRGATQGGYTF; CDR3 DNA: TGCGCCAGCAGCCGGGGAGCCACTCAAGGGGGCTACACCTTC
V gene: TRBV5-1; clone size: NA; D gene: TRBD1; J gene: TRBJ1-2; CDR3 protein: CASSLEGAVNYGYTF; CDR3 DNA: TGCGCCAGCAGCTTGGAGGGGGCGGTTAACTATGGCTACACCTTC
V gene: TRBV7-3; clone size: NA; D gene: TRBD2; J gene: TRBJ2-1; CDR3 protein: CASSLRTSGGPMSSYNEQFF; CDR3 DNA: TGTGCCAGCAGCTTACGGACTAGCGGGGGCCCCATGAGCTCCTACAATGAGCAGTTCTTC
V gene: TRBV14; clone size: once; D gene: NA; J gene: TRBJ1-3; CDR3 protein: CASSRLVGGASGNTIYF; CDR3 DNA: TGTGCCAGCAGCCGCCTTGTCGGGGGCGCATCTGGAAACACCATATATTTT
V gene: TRBV6-5; clone size: NA; D gene: NA; J gene: TRBJ2-5; CDR3 protein: CASSLLALGETQYF; CDR3 DNA: TGTGCCAGCAGTTTGCTCGCGTTAGGAGAGACCCAGTACTTC
V gene: TRBV24-1; clone size: few; D gene: NA; J gene: TRBJ1-1; CDR3 protein: CATSDDPRGRVTEAFF; CDR3 DNA: TGTGCCACCAGTGACGACCCCCGGGGTAGAGTCACTGAAGCTTTCTTT